Only a few counts were recorded for the clone carrying this T cell receptor (beta chain). What it binds is unknown. The germline V gene encodes CDR1 SGDLS and CDR2 YYNGEE. Deletions cut 4 bases from V and 5 bases from J, with 19 bases between. The CDR3 is 15 amino acids. The record originates from a study of identical twins. In TCRdb, the 5' RACE reads were re-called with MiXCR into one record per CDR3 protein. This sample has under 350,000 distinct CDR3 sequences, with roughly 10% found just once. Findings of the study overall: In monozygotic twins, models underestimated the sharing of out-of-frame TCR alpha. Sequences that were out-of-frame, alpha and twin-shared displayed an excess of low generation probability. These conclusions were based on statistical analysis (cross-sectional, not following the same donors). A partial confounding effect on zero-insertion analyses could come from invariant MAIT and iNKT cells.

This same sample was also taken into another study, of yellow fever vaccine responses in identical twins.

The V and J genes are TRBV9 and TRBJ2-7, with a weak D call TRBD1 (6 bases). The sequence was collected from a woman between 18 and 30 years old in good health. Source material: CD8+ T cells sorted from blood. CDR3 region: CASSPPRGPGHEQYF. CDR3 nucleotides: TGTGCCAGCAGCCCCCCCAGGGGACCAGGGCACGAGCAGTACTTC. The complete variable domain, with remaining parts taken from reference TRBV9 and TRBJ2-7, reads DSGVTQTPKHLITATGQRVTLRCSPRSGDLSVYWYQQSLDQGLQFLIQYYNGEERAKGNILERFSAQQFPDLHSELNLSSLELGDSALYFCASSPPRGPGHEQYFGPGTRLTVT.